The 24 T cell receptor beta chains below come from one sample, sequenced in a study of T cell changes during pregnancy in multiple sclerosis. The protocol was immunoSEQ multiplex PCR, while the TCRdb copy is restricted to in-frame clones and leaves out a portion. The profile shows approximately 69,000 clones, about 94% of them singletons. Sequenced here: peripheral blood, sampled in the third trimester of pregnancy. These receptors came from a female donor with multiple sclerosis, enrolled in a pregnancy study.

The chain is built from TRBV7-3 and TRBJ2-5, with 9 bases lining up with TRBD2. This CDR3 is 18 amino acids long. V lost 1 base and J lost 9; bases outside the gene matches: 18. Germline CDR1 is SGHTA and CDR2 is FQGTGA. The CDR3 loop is CASSLNVGSSGEVGAQYF. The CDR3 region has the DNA TGTGCCAGCAGCTTAAATGTTGGGTCTAGCGGGGAGGTTGGAGCCCAGTACTTC. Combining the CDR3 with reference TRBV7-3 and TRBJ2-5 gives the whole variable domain GAGVSQTPSNKVTEKGKYVELRCDPISGHTALYWYRQSLGQGPEFLIYFQGTGAADDSGLPNDRFFAVRPEGSVSTLKIQRTERGDSAVYLCASSLNVGSSGEVGAQYFGPGTRLLVL.

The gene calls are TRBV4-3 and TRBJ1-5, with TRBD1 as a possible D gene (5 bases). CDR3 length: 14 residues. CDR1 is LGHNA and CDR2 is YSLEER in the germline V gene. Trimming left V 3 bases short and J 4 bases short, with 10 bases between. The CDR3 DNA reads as TGCGCCAGCAGCCAGTACAGGTCAAATCAGCCCCAGCATTTT. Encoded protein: CASSQYRSNQPQHF.

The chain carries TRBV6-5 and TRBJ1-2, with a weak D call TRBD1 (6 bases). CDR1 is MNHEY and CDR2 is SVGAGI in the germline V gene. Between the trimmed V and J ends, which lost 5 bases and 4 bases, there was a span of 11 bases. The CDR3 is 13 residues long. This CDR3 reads CASSQQGFYGYTF. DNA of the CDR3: TGTGCCAGCAGTCAACAGGGCTTCTATGGCTACACCTTC.

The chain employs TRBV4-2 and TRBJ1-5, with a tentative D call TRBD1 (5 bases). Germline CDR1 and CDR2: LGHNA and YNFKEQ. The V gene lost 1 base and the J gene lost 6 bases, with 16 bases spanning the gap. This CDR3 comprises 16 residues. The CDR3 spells CASSQGVGQGPQPQHF. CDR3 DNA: TGTGCCAGCAGCCAAGGAGTGGGGCAGGGTCCTCAGCCCCAGCATTTT.

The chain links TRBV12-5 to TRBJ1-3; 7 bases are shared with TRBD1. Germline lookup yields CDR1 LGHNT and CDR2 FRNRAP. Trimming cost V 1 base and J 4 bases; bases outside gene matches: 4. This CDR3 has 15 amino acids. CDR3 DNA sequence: TGTGCTAGTGGTTTGGCACAGGGGCTCGGAAACACCATATATTTT. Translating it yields CASGLAQGLGNTIYF.

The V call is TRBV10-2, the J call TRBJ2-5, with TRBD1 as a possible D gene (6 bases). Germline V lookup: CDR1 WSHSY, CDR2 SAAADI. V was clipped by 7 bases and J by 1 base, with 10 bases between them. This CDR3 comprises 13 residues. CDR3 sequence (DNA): TGCGCCAGCATGGGGGCCGGCCAAGAGACCCAGTACTTC. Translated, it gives CASMGAGQETQYF.

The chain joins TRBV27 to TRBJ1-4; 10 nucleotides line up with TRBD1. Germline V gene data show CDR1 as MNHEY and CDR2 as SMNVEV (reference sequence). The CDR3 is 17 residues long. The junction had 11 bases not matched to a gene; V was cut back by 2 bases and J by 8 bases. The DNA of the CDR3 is TGTGCCAGCAGTTTAATGGGGGACAGGGGTTCTAGGGAAAAACTGTTTTTT. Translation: CASSLMGDRGSREKLFF.

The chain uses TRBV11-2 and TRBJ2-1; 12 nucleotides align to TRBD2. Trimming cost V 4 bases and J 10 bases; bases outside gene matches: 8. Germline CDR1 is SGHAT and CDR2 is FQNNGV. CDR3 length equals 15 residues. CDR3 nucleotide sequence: TGTGCCAGCAGCTCTCGACTAGCGGGGGCCCTCGAGCAGTTCTTC. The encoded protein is CASSSRLAGALEQFF.

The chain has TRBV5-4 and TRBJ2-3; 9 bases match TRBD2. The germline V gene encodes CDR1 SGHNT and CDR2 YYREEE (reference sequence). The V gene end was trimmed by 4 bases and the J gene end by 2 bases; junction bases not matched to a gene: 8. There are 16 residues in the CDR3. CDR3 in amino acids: CASSHPTSGYTDTQYF. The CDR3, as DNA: TGTGCCAGCAGCCACCCGACTAGCGGTTACACAGATACGCAGTATTTT.

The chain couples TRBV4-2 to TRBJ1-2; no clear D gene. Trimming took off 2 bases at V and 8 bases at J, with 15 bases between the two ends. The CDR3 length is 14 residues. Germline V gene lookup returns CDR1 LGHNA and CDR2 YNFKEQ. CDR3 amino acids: CASSQPGWEGGYTF. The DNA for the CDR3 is TGTGCCAGCAGCCAACCCGGGTGGGAGGGCGGCTACACCTTC.

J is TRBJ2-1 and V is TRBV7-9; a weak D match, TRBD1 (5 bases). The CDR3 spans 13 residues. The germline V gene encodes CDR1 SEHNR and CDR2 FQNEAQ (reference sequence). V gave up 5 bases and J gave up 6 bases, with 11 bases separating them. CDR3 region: CASSLFQGNEQFF. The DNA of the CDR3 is TGTGCCAGCAGCCTCTTCCAGGGCAATGAGCAGTTCTTC.

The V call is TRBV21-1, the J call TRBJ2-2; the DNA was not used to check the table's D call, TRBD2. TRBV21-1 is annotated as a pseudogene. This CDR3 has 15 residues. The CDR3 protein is CASTRGLACTGELFF. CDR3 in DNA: TGTGCCAGCACCCGCGGGCTAGCTTGTACCGGGGAGCTGTTTTTT.

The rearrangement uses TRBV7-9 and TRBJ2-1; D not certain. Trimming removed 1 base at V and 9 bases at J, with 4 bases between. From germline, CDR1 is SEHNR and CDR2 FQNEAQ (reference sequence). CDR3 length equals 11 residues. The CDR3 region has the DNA TGTGCCAGCAGCTTAGACAGTGAGCAGTTCTTC. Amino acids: CASSLDSEQFF.

CDR3 in DNA: TGTGCCAGTAGTATAGTTTGGGCAGGGGGCTACGAGCAGTACTTC. This sequence encodes CASSIVWAGGYEQYF. The V gene is TRBV19, the J gene TRBJ2-7; TRBD1 matches 7 bases. With V trimmed by 1 base and J by 3 bases, 6 bases remained unmatched. This CDR3 region has 15 residues. Per germline, CDR1 LNHDA and CDR2 SQIVND (reference sequence).

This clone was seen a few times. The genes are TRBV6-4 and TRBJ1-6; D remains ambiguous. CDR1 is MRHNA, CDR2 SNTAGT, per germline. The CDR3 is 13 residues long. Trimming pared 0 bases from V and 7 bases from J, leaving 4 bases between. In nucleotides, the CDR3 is TGTGCCAGCAGTGACTCGACAAATTCACCCCTCCACTTT. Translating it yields CASSDSTNSPLHF.

CDR3 in amino acids: CSVPPQTGRDVGTQYF. In DNA form, the CDR3 reads TGCAGCGTTCCACCCCAGACAGGGCGAGATGTAGGGACCCAGTACTTC. The chain has TRBV29-1 and TRBJ2-5; TRBD1 aligns across 7 bases. Trimming cost V 5 bases and J 7 bases; bases outside gene matches: 19. The CDR3 length is 16 residues. CDR1 and CDR2 from the germline V gene are SQVTM and ANQGSEA.

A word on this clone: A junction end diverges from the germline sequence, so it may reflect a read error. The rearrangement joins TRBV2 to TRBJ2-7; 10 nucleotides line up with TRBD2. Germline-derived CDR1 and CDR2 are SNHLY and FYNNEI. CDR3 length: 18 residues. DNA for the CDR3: TGTGCCAGCAGAGATAGCGGGGGGTTATCGTCAAACCTATACGTGCAGTACTTC. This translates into CASRDSGGLSSNLYVQYF.

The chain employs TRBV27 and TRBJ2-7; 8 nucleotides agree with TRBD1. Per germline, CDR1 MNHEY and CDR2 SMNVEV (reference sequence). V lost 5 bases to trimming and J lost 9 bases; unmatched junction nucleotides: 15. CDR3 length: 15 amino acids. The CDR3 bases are TGTGCCAGCAGTCCCCAGGGGGCGACTGGGGTGGTGCAGTACTTC. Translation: CASSPQGATGVVQYF.

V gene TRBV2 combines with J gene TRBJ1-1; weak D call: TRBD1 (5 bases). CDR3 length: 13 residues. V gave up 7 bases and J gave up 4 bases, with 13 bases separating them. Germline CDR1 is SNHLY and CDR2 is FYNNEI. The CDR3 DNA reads TGTGCCAGCATGCGGGGGAGGAGCACTGAAGCTTTCTTT. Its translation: CASMRGRSTEAFF.

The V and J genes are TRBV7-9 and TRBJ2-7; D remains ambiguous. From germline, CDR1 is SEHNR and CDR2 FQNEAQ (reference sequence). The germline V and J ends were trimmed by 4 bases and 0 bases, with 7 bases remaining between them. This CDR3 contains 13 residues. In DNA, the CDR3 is TGTGCCAGCAGCTATGAACTCTCCTACGAGCAGTACTTC. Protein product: CASSYELSYEQYF.

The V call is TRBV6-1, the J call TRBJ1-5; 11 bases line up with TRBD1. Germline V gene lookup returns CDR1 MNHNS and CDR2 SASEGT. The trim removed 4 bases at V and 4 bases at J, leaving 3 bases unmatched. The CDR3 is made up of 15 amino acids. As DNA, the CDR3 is TGTGCCAGCAGTGGGGGACAGGGGGGGAATCAGCCCCAGCATTTT. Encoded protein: CASSGGQGGNQPQHF.

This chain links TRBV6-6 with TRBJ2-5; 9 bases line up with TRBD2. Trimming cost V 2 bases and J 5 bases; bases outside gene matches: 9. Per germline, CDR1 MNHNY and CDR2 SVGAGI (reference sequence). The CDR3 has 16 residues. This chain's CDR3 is CASSYAGLATQETQYF. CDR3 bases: TGTGCCAGCAGTTACGCCGGACTAGCGACTCAGGAGACCCAGTACTTC.

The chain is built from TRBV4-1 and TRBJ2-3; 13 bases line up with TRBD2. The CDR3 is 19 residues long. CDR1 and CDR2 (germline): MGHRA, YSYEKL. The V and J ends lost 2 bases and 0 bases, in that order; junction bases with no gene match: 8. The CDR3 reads CASSQPGLAGPISTDTQYF. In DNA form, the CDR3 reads TGCGCCAGCAGCCAACCGGGACTAGCGGGGCCCATTAGCACAGATACGCAGTATTTT.

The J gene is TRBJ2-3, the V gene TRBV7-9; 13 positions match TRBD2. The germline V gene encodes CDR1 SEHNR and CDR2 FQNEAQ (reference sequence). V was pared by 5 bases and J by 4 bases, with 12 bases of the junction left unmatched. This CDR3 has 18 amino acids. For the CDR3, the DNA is TGTGCCAGCAGCCACCGACGCTCAACTAGCGGGGGGGCAGATACGCAGTATTTT. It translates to CASSHRRSTSGGADTQYF.